This TCR beta chain was recovered during a study of graft-versus-host responses after intestinal transplantation. Whole-study findings and limits: Early post-transplant declines in HvG were associated with peak levels of circulating GvH clones.

Points on this clone: The target antigen is unknown.

Researchers processed graft tissue to release intraepithelial and lamina propria lymphocytes. The ends were cut back, 6 bases at V and 2 bases at J, with 17 bases in the middle. The CDR3 totals 15 residues. The V gene's germline CDR1 is SGHRS and CDR2 YFSETQ. Some clones are missing from TCRdb's copy, which holds only in-frame ones; the method was immunoSEQ multiplex PCR. Here the sample spans 15,000 to 20,000 clones, roughly four fifths being singletons. The gene calls are TRBV5-1 and TRBJ1-1; no definite D call. The origin of this receptor is a human patient who received an intestinal transplant, so some T cells may come from the graft donor. The input for sequencing was ileum tissue, taken less than 600 days after intestinal transplantation. CDR3 region: CASNPTLGSNTEAFF. CDR3 bases: TGCGCCAGCAACCCTACCTTGGGGAGTAACACTGAAGCTTTCTTT.